This T cell receptor beta chain was observed in a study of cytomegalovirus exposure and HLA in healthy donors. About the research overall: An earlier analysis found 110 million or so unique TCR beta sequences from 150 million to 200 million T cells. Regarding the study as a whole: Being indistinguishable, some V segments were excluded, TRBV6-2 and TRBV6-3 among them.

In regard to this clone: Its antigen is not identified.

The CDR3 is made up of 14 amino acids. The germline gives CDR1 WSHSY, CDR2 SAAADI. It was with 60 Vbeta and 13 Jbeta primers that the PCR ran. Sequencing was performed with immunoSEQ multiplex PCR; in TCRdb, only in-frame clones are kept and a portion is missing. The sample features 200,000 or so clones, with 0.9% to 1.4% in its top ten. This receptor was identified in a girl aged 2 to 10 in good health and CMV-seropositive. Sequences were obtained from PBMCs. This chain joins TRBV10-2 and TRBJ2-5, with D uncertain. The J call may not be correct, given that the DNA end is closer to TRBJ2-7. The DNA of the CDR3 is TGCGCCAGCAGTGAGTCGAGCAGGCCCTACGAGCAGTACTTC. It codes for CASSESSRPYEQYF.